One sample yielded the 15 T cell receptor beta chains listed below, sequenced in a study of neurological immune-mediated disorders. TCRdb re-analysed the 5' RACE reads in MiXCR, keeping a single row per CDR3 protein. The sample lists tens of thousands of distinct CDR3 sequences, more than 6% occurring once. Sequencing input: PBMCs. All receptors come from a woman aged 40 to 50 in good health.

This clonotype was seen at least ten times. V gene TRBV6-5 combines with J gene TRBJ2-5, with 10 positions matching TRBD2. CDR3 length equals 15 residues. The germline V gene has CDR1 MNHEY and CDR2 SVGAGI. Germline trimming cut 6 bases from V and 1 base from J; bases unmatched to any gene: 5. DNA for the CDR3: TGTGCCAGCAGCGGGACTAGCGAGGCCCAAGAGACCCAGTACTTC. Its translation: CASSGTSEAQETQYF.

This clonotype was observed once. The chain is built from TRBV11-2 and TRBJ2-3; perhaps TRBD1 as D (6 bases). The V gene lost 0 bases and the J gene lost 8 bases, with 12 bases spanning the gap. Germline V lookup: CDR1 SGHAT, CDR2 FQNNGV. The CDR3 has 14 residues. CDR3 protein: CASSLEGSRGTQYF. The CDR3 DNA is TGTGCCAGCAGCTTAGAGGGGAGCAGGGGTACGCAGTATTTT.

This clonotype is medium-sized by share. V is TRBV5-1 and J is TRBJ2-2, with D possibly being TRBD1 (5 bases). With 4 bases removed from V and 3 bases from J, the gap between germline ends came to 13 bases. The CDR3 consists of 15 residues. Per the germline V gene, CDR1 is SGHRS and CDR2 is YFSETQ. This chain's CDR3 is CASSELDRDTGELFF. As DNA, the CDR3 is TGCGCCAGCAGCGAGTTAGACAGAGACACCGGGGAGCTGTTTTTT.

Ten or more counts support this clonotype. The chain is built from TRBV3-1 and TRBJ2-3; TRBD2 matches 9 bases. This CDR3 has 17 residues. Germline assignment: CDR1 LGHDT and CDR2 YNNKEL (reference sequence). V lost 0 bases and J lost 0; bases outside the gene matches: 4. CDR3 bases: TGTGCCAGCAGCCAAGAAGGGCTAGCGGGGAGCACAGATACGCAGTATTTT. Translation: CASSQEGLAGSTDTQYF.

This clonotype was detected ten times or more. This chain joins TRBV20-1 and TRBJ2-3; possibly TRBD2 for D (6 bases). Germline CDR1 and CDR2: DFQATT and SNEGSKA (reference sequence). Trimming stripped 4 bases from V and 6 bases from J, with 8 bases between. The CDR3 length is 11 residues. The DNA of the CDR3 is TGCAGTGCTATGCGGGGTGATACGCAGTATTTT. Its protein is CSAMRGDTQYF.

This clonotype came up many times. The chain employs TRBV20-1 and TRBJ2-7; the D is unclear. This CDR3 is 13 amino acids long. Germline V gives CDR1 DFQATT, CDR2 SNEGSKA (reference sequence). V was clipped by 1 base and J by 5 bases, with 12 bases between them. CDR3 nucleotides: TGCAGTGCTAGAGGGCAGTATCTCCACGAGCAGTACTTC. It yields the protein CSARGQYLHEQYF.

This clonotype has a count of ten or more. V usage is TRBV7-9 and J usage is TRBJ2-3; D gene unclear. The CDR3 runs to 14 residues. The V end was cut by 1 base, the J end by 0 bases, with 5 bases between. Germline CDR1 reads SEHNR; CDR2 reads FQNEAQ (reference sequence). The CDR3 loop is CASSLGDSTDTQYF. The CDR3 bases are TGTGCCAGCAGCTTAGGGGATAGCACAGATACGCAGTATTTT.

This clonotype showed up many times. In nucleotides, the CDR3 is TGTGCCAGCAGCCTAAGGACAGGGGGCAATCAGCCCCAGCATTTT. It yields the protein CASSLRTGGNQPQHF. V usage is TRBV7-2 and J usage is TRBJ1-5, with TRBD1 identical over 9 bases. The ends lost 5 bases at V and 2 bases at J; junction bases unmatched: 4. The CDR3 length is 15 residues. The germline V gene encodes CDR1 SGHTA and CDR2 FQGNSA. Complete variable domain (other parts from reference TRBV7-2 and TRBJ1-5): GAGVSQSPSNKVTEKGKDVELRCDPISGHTALYWYRQSLGQGLEFLIYFQGNSAPDKSGLPSDRFSAERTGGSVSTLTIQRTQQEDSAVYLCASSLRTGGNQPQHFGDGTRLSIL.

In its sample, this clonotype was seen many times. The chain has TRBV5-1 and TRBJ2-7; TRBD2 matches at 14 bases. The length of the CDR3 is 13 residues. The trim removed 6 bases at V and 9 bases at J, leaving 5 bases unmatched. Germline assignment: CDR1 SGHRS and CDR2 YFSETQ. The CDR3 nucleotides read TGCGCCAGCACCGGGACTAGCGGGAGAGTGCAGTACTTC. This encodes CASTGTSGRVQYF.

This clonotype was found many times. V is TRBV5-1 and J is TRBJ2-1; weak D call: TRBD2 (6 bases). CDR1 and CDR2 (germline): SGHRS, YFSETQ. The V end lost 2 bases, the J end lost 1 base, and 10 bases lay between the germline ends. The CDR3 spans 15 residues. In DNA, the CDR3 is TGCGCCAGCAGCTTAAGCGGGCTGTCCTACAATGAGCAGTTCTTC. Translation gives CASSLSGLSYNEQFF.

This clonotype was found many times. The chain recombines TRBV7-2 with TRBJ1-1; D is ambiguous. This CDR3 has 14 residues. The germline V gene has CDR1 SGHTA and CDR2 FQGNSA. V lost 3 bases and J 0 bases, leaving 8 bases between the germline ends. Written as DNA, the CDR3 is TGTGCCAGCAGCTTCCCAACCATGAACACTGAAGCTTTCTTT. This translates into CASSFPTMNTEAFF.

The table lists this clonotype with many counts. V gene TRBV6-5 combines with J gene TRBJ2-1; 10 nucleotides align to TRBD1. CDR3 length equals 17 residues. Trimming removed 7 bases from V and 0 bases from J; junction bases left unmatched: 9. The germline V gene has CDR1 MNHEY and CDR2 SVGAGI. The CDR3 DNA is TGTGCCAGCAAATTGACAGGGGGCTTGAGCTCCTACAATGAGCAGTTCTTC. Translation gives CASKLTGGLSSYNEQFF.

This clonotype was detected ten times or more. The rearrangement uses TRBV9 and TRBJ1-6, with D tentatively TRBD1 (6 bases). The CDR3 sequence is 16 residues long. The V end lost 4 bases, the J end lost 6 bases, and 17 bases lay between the germline ends. Germline V CDR1 and CDR2: SGDLS, YYNGEE. CDR3 nucleotides: TGTGCCAGCAGCCAGAGCGGTGCAGGGGTTAATTCACCCCTCCACTTT. Translated: CASSQSGAGVNSPLHF. The full variable domain, completed using reference TRBV9 and TRBJ1-6, is DSGVTQTPKHLITATGQRVTLRCSPRSGDLSVYWYQQSLDQGLQFLIQYYNGEERAKGNILERFSAQQFPDLHSELNLSSLELGDSALYFCASSQSGAGVNSPLHFGNGTRLTVT.

This clonotype appeared many times. The chain uses TRBV20-1 and TRBJ2-3; D call uncertain. Between the trimmed V and J ends, which lost 6 bases and 5 bases, there was a span of 18 bases. Germline-derived CDR1 and CDR2 are DFQATT and SNEGSKA (reference sequence). The CDR3 sequence is 14 residues long. The CDR3 spells CSATYPSEIDTQYF. Here the CDR3 DNA reads TGCAGTGCCACGTACCCATCAGAGATAGATACGCAGTATTTT.

This clonotype was picked up many times. The rearrangement joins TRBV7-2 to TRBJ2-3; a weak D match, TRBD2 (5 bases). In germline, CDR1 is SGHTA, CDR2 FQGNSA. V lost 4 bases, J lost 0 bases, and 14 bases lay in between. The CDR3 extends over 16 amino acids. The CDR3 region is CASSSFPRGSTDTQYF. CDR3 DNA: TGTGCCAGCAGCTCCTTTCCTCGCGGGAGCACAGATACGCAGTATTTT.